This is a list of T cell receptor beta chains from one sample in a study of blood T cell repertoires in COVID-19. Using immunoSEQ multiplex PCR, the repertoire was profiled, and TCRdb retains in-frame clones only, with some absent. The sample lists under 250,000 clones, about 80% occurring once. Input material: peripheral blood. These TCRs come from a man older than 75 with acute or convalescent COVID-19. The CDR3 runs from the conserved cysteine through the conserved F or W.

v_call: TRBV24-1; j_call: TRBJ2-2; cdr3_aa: CATSDFRTATGELFF
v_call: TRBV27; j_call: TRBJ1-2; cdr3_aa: CASRMTGGYGYTF
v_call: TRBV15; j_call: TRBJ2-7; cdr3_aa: CATSRAPGQGYEQYF
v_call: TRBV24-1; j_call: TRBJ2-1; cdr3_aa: CATSDFGQGGYNEQFF
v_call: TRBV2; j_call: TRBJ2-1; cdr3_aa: CASSETGSVNEQFF
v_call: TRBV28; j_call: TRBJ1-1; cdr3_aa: CASSLGGRMNTEAFF
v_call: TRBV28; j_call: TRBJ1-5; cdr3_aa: CASRTAGGQDQPQHF
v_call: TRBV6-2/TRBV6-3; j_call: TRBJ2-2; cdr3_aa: CASSLQDSPVGELFF
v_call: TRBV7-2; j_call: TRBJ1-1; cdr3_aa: CASSRLGVRANTEAFF
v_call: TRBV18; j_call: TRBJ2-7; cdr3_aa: CASSPSPDRISYEQYF
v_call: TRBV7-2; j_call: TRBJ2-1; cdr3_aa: CASSLGQRFNEQFF
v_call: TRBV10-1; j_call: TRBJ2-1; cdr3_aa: CASSRGGSYNEQFF
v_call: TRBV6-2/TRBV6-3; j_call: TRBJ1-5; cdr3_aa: CASSSGRGVGSNQPQHF
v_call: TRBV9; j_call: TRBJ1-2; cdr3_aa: CASSKGLSNYGYTF
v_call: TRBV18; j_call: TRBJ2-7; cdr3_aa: CASSPPGGSEQYF
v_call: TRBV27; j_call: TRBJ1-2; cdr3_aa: CASTHSGTGINYGYTF
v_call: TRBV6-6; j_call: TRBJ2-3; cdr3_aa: CASRTYRGGTDTQYF
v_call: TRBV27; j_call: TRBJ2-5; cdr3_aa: CASSLSGGQGGRETQYF
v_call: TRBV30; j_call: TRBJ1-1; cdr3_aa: CAWQGQGYTEAFF
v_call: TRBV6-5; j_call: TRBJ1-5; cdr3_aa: CASSFVDRGWQPQHF
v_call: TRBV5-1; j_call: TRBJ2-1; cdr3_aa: CASREFPGTRGIDNEQFF
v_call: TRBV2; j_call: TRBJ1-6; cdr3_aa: CASAEGTGGYNSPLHF
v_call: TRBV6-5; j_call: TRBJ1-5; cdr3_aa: CASTRSTWNQPQHF
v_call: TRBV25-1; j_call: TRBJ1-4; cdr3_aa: CASSERAGSNEKLFF
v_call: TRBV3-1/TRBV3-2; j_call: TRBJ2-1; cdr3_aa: CASSQVREQFF
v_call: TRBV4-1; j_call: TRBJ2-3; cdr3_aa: CASSLAGPPSDTQYF
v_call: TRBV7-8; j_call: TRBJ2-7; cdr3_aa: CASSLAPSGQGYEQYF
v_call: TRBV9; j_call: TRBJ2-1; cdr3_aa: CASSVAIAGTYNEQFF
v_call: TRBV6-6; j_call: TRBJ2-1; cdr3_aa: CASGTGQGIYNEQFF
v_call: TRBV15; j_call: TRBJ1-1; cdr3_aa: CATSRDSWNTEAFF
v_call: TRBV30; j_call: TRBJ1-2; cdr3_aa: CAWSSHLPYGYTF
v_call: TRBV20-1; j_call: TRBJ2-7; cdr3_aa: CSAGQAEEQYF
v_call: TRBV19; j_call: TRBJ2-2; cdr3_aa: CASRGANSPTGELFF
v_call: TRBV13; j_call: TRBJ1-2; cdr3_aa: CASSSQTGKGLNNYGYTF
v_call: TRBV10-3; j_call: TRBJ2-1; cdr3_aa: CAIGDRGFRNEQFF
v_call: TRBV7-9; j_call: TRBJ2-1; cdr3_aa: CASSLAFAYNEQFF
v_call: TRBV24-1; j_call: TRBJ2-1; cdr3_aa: CATSDLGQGFSYNEQFF
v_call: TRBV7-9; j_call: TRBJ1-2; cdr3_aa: CASSHSMTGSYGYTF
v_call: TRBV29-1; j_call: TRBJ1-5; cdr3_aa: CSVGAENQPQHF
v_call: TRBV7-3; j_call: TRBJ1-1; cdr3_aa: CASSLDGTMNTEAFF
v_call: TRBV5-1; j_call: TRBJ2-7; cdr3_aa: CASSPQGKSLAGGPSYEQYF
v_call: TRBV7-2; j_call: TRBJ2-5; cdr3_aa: CASSPELYQETQYF
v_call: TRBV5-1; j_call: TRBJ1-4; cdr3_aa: CASSEPTGGVEKLFF
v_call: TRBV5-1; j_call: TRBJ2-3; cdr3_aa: CASSLVAGGRTDTQYF
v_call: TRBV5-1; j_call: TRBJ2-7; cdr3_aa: CASSPTGSYEQYF
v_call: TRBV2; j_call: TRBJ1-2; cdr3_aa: CASSEGAQGGGYTF
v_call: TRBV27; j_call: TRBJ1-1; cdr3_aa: CASSRIGKAVNTEAFF
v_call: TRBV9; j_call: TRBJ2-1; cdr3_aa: CASGSTGLYEQFF
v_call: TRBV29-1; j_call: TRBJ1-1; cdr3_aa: CSVEGQNTEAFF
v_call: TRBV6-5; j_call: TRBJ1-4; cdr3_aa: CASSYVPGGVDEKLFF
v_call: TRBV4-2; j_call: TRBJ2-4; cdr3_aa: CASSSVGLAGGIGNIQYF
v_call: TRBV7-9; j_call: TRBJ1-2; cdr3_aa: CASSSLSTGQQLTGYTF
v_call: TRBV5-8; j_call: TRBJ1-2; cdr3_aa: CASSPRVYGYTF